Below are 2 T cell receptor beta chains sequenced from a single sample in a study of blood T cell repertoires in COVID-19. The protocol was immunoSEQ multiplex PCR, while the TCRdb copy is restricted to in-frame clones and leaves out a portion. The profile shows about 230,000 clones, around 84% of them singletons. Sequencing was carried out using peripheral blood. The receptors shown here come from a middle-aged man who had recovered from COVID-19.

V and J are TRBV5-5 and TRBJ2-5; D might be TRBD1 (5 bases). Germline assignment: CDR1 SGHKS and CDR2 YYEKEE (reference sequence). Trimming stripped 1 base from V and 1 base from J, with 11 bases between. The CDR3 spans 15 residues. CDR3 sequence: CASSLYADTQETQYF. Here the CDR3 DNA reads TGTGCCAGCAGCTTGTACGCGGACACCCAAGAGACCCAGTACTTC.

This chain joins TRBV24-1 and TRBJ2-3; possibly TRBD1 for D (5 bases). The germline V and J ends were trimmed by 3 bases and 6 bases, with 15 bases remaining between them. The length of the CDR3 is 15 residues. CDR1 is KGHDR, CDR2 SFDVKD, per germline. The CDR3 nucleotides are TGTGCCACCAGTGATCCGGCAGGGATGGGGGATACGCAGTATTTT. This sequence encodes CATSDPAGMGDTQYF.